Below are 7 T cell receptor beta chains sequenced from a single sample in a study of shared clonotypes between healthy human individuals. Measured with immunoSEQ multiplex PCR; TCRdb has only the in-frame clones, and not every one. Of a few million clones in the sample, approximately 96% are singletons; the top ten hold roughly 0.13%. The sequenced sample consisted of naive CD4+ T cells sorted from blood. The subset denotes: CD45RA+ positively selected. The receptors derive from a young man in good health.

The V gene is TRBV7-2, the J gene TRBJ2-5, with TRBD2 matching 15 bases. V lost 0 bases, J lost 6 bases, and 2 bases stayed unmatched. Germline V gene lookup returns CDR1 SGHTA and CDR2 FQGNSA. The CDR3 consists of 16 residues. The CDR3 sequence is CASSLAGTSGGKTQYF. CDR3 bases: TGTGCCAGCAGCTTAGCGGGGACTAGCGGGGGGAAGACCCAGTACTTC.

The chain recombines TRBV9 with TRBJ1-2; tentative D call: TRBD1 (6 bases). Per germline, CDR1 SGDLS and CDR2 YYNGEE. The CDR3 has 14 amino acids. V dropped 4 bases and J dropped 3 bases, with 13 bases sitting between them. The CDR3 nucleotides are TGTGCCAGCAGCCCCCGGACAGACCACTATGGCTACACCTTC. It is translated as CASSPRTDHYGYTF.

The V and J genes are TRBV5-1 and TRBJ2-7; TRBD1 might be the D (6 bases). In germline, CDR1 is SGHRS, CDR2 YFSETQ. Trimming took off 0 bases at V and 1 base at J, with 14 bases between the two ends. The CDR3 extends over 16 amino acids. DNA for the CDR3: TGCGCCAGCAGCTTGGCCCACGGGACACAATCCTACGAGCAGTACTTC. Its protein is CASSLAHGTQSYEQYF. Variable domain in full (rest from reference TRBV5-1 and TRBJ2-7): KAGVTQTPRYLIKTRGQQVTLSCSPISGHRSVSWYQQTPGQGLQFLFEYFSETQRNKGNFPGRFSGRQFSNSRSEMNVSTLELGDSALYLCASSLAHGTQSYEQYFGPGTRLTVT.

This chain connects TRBV10-2 to TRBJ2-7; D uncertain. This CDR3 comprises 15 residues. Germline loops: CDR1 WSHSY, CDR2 SAAADI. Trimming stripped 0 bases from V and 3 bases from J, with 12 bases between. CDR3 amino acids: CASSESSRIFYEQYF. CDR3 coding DNA: TGCGCCAGCAGTGAGTCCTCCAGGATCTTCTACGAGCAGTACTTC.

The chain links TRBV6-5 to TRBJ1-2, with no clear D. Per the germline V gene, CDR1 is MNHEY and CDR2 is SVGAGI. V shed 7 bases and J shed 6 bases, with 12 bases lying between them. The CDR3 has 12 residues. The DNA of the CDR3 is TGTGCCAGCATGGGAGATCGTGATGGCTACACCTTC. It encodes CASMGDRDGYTF.

This chain connects TRBV11-3 to TRBJ2-6; D gene ambiguous. Germline CDR1 reads SGHNT; CDR2 reads YENEEA. This CDR3 contains 14 residues. V lost 4 bases, J lost 2 bases, and 6 bases lay in between. Written as DNA, the CDR3 is TGTGCCAGCAGCTCTGCGCCTGGGGCCAACGTCCTGACTTTC. It yields the protein CASSSAPGANVLTF.

The chain recombines TRBV2 with TRBJ2-3; 9 nucleotides match TRBD2. After removal of 6 bases from V and 4 bases from J, the junction contained 8 bases not matched to a gene. The CDR3 length is 15 residues. In germline, CDR1 is SNHLY, CDR2 FYNNEI. Written as DNA, the CDR3 is TGTGCCAGCAGCGCCCGAAGCGGGGGGTCAGATACGCAGTATTTT. It specifies CASSARSGGSDTQYF.